Presented here are 8 T cell receptor beta chains from one specimen sequenced in a study of blood T cell repertoires in COVID-19. Sequencing was performed with immunoSEQ multiplex PCR; in TCRdb, only in-frame clones are kept and a portion is missing. The table has 200,000 to 250,000 clones, more than 85% seen once. The specimen was peripheral blood. All receptors derive from a woman aged 45-59 years with COVID-19, enrolled during active disease.

The chain carries TRBV3-1 (or the pseudogene TRBV3-2) and TRBJ1-6, with TRBD1 matching 8 bases. CDR1 and CDR2 (germline): LGHDT, YNNKEL (reference sequence). Trimming cost V 1 base and J 0 bases; bases outside gene matches: 11. CDR3 length: 20 amino acids. DNA of the CDR3: TGTGCCAGCAGCCAAGTCCCTCTCACAGGGGGGAGCTCCTATAATTCACCCCTCCACTTT. This gives the protein CASSQVPLTGGSSYNSPLHF.

The J gene is TRBJ1-2, the V gene TRBV28; a weak D match, TRBD1 (6 bases). The V and J ends lost 5 bases and 3 bases respectively, with 16 bases between them. Per germline, CDR1 MDHEN and CDR2 SYDVKM. The CDR3 is made up of 15 amino acids. CDR3 bases: TGTGCCAGCAGTCTTAACAGGGCTGGCGACTATGGCTACACCTTC. Its translation is CASSLNRAGDYGYTF.

This clone came up once. This chain joins TRBV3-1 (or the pseudogene TRBV3-2) and TRBJ1-2; TRBD1 might be the D (5 bases). This CDR3 contains 14 residues. Germline CDR1 LGHDT, CDR2 YNNKEL (reference sequence). V lost 4 bases, J lost 1 base, and 10 bases lay in between. CDR3 amino acids: CASSPGPYNYGYTF. Written as DNA, the CDR3 is TGTGCCAGCAGCCCAGGGCCTTATAACTATGGCTACACCTTC.

This clone was observed a handful of times. The V gene is TRBV7-9, the J gene TRBJ1-1; D might be TRBD1 (6 bases). CDR3 length: 16 amino acids. V was pared by 5 bases and J by 0 bases, with 16 bases between. Germline CDR1 and CDR2: SEHNR and FQNEAQ (reference sequence). Here the CDR3 reads CASSRYTRGMNTEAFF. CDR3 nucleotides: TGTGCCAGCAGCCGATATACCAGGGGAATGAACACTGAAGCTTTCTTT.

V and J are TRBV5-1 and TRBJ2-5; possibly TRBD1 for D (5 bases). V dropped 5 bases and J dropped 0 bases, with 14 bases sitting between them. The CDR3 is 15 amino acids. CDR1 and CDR2 (germline): SGHRS, YFSETQ. CDR3 region: CASRPRQTDQETQYF. The CDR3 DNA reads TGCGCCAGCAGGCCGCGACAGACCGACCAAGAGACCCAGTACTTC.

This chain connects TRBV19 to TRBJ2-5; TRBD1 might be the D (6 bases). Germline V gene data show CDR1 as LNHDA and CDR2 as SQIVND (reference sequence). The CDR3 loop spans 12 amino acids. V lost 10 bases to trimming and J lost 3 bases, with 12 bases between them. The CDR3, as DNA: TGTGCCACCCAGGGGTTAGAAGAGACCCAGTACTTC. It yields the protein CATQGLEETQYF.

The V and J genes are TRBV2 and TRBJ1-2; 9 bases fit TRBD1. J gave up 7 bases and V 5 bases, and 5 bases lay outside the gene matches. The V gene's germline CDR1 is SNHLY and CDR2 FYNNEI. This CDR3 is built from 13 residues. The chain's CDR3 is CASSPGQGVGYTF. The CDR3 bases are TGTGCCAGCAGTCCGGGACAGGGCGTTGGCTACACCTTC.

The J gene is TRBJ2-2, the V gene TRBV7-2; D remains ambiguous. The CDR3 consists of 14 residues. The ends were cut back, 2 bases at V and 6 bases at J, with 10 bases in the middle. Germline CDR1 is SGHTA and CDR2 is FQGNSA. DNA for the CDR3: TGTGCCAGCAGCTTATACTTACGGGCCGGGGAGCTGTTTTTT. This gives the protein CASSLYLRAGELFF.